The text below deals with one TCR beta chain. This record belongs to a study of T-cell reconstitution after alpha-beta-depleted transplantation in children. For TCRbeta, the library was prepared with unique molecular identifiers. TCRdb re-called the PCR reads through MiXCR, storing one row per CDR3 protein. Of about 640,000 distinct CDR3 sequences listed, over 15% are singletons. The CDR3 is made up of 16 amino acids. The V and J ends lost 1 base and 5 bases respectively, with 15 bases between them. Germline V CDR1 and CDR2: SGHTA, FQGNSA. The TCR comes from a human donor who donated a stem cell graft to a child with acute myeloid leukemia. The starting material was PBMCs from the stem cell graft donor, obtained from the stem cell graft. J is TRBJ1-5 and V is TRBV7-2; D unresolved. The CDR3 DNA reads TGTGCCAGCAGCTTAGGTATCCGGGCCCTATATCAGCCCCAGCATTTT. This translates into CASSLGIRALYQPQHF.